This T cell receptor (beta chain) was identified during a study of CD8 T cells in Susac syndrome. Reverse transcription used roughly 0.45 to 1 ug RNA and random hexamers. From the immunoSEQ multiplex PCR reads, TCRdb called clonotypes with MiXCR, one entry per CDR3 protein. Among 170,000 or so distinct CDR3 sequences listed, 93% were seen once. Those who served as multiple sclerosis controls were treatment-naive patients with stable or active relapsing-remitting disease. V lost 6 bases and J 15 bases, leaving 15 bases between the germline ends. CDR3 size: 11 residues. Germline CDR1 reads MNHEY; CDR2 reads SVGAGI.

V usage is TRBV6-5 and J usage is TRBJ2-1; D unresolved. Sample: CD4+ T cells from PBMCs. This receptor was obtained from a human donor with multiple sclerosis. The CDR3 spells CASRTGRVLFF. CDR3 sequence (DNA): TGTGCCAGCAGAACCGGACGGGTTTTGTTCTTC.